A single sample gave rise to the 7 T cell receptor beta chains below, sequenced in a study of beta chain features in type 1 diabetes. Reverse transcription of all isolated RNA meant that expressed TCRB transcripts were sequenced. TCRdb's copy holds only in-frame clones and misses some; the assay was immunoSEQ multiplex PCR. The table records 35,000 to 45,000 clones, about 64% of them present only once. The sequencing sample was made of Tregs from blood. The receptors stem from a woman aged 25 to 39 in good health.

A few counts support this clone. This sequence joins TRBV5-1 and TRBJ2-1; 7 bases map to TRBD2. Per germline, CDR1 SGHRS and CDR2 YFSETQ. The V and J ends lost 3 bases and 0 bases, in that order; junction bases with no gene match: 6. The CDR3 has 16 amino acids. Here the CDR3 DNA reads TGCGCCAGCAGCTGGGGGGGACTCAGCTCCTACAATGAGCAGTTCTTC. It is translated as CASSWGGLSSYNEQFF.

This clone appeared a few times. This chain joins TRBV30 and TRBJ1-5, with D perhaps matching TRBD1 (6 bases). Germline V gene lookup returns CDR1 GTSNPN and CDR2 SVGIG (reference sequence). Trimming took off 2 bases at V and 0 bases at J, with 8 bases between the two ends. This CDR3 is built from 14 residues. This CDR3 reads CAWSKGDSNQPQHF. The CDR3 bases are TGTGCCTGGAGTAAGGGGGATAGCAATCAGCCCCAGCATTTT.

This chain uses TRBV6-6 with TRBJ2-3; the match to TRBD2 covers 7 bases. This CDR3 has 14 amino acids. The V gene end was trimmed by 4 bases and the J gene end by 4 bases; junction bases not matched to a gene: 5. Germline V gene data show CDR1 as MNHNY and CDR2 as SVGAGI (reference sequence). CDR3 amino acids: CASSWGGGADTQYF. CDR3 nucleotides: TGTGCCAGCAGTTGGGGCGGGGGTGCAGATACGCAGTATTTT.

This clone was seen only a few times. V usage is TRBV7-6 and J usage is TRBJ2-7; the D gene is possibly TRBD2 (6 bases). Germline V gives CDR1 SGHVS, CDR2 FNYEAQ. The ends were cut back, 5 bases at V and 2 bases at J, with 13 bases in the middle. This CDR3 region has 14 residues. CDR3 sequence: CASSLRLVPYEQYF. CDR3 bases: TGTGCCAGCAGCCTCCGACTAGTCCCCTACGAGCAGTACTTC.

The chain has TRBV11-2 and TRBJ2-5; D unresolved. V shed 3 bases and J shed 2 bases, with 4 bases lying between them. Per the germline V gene, CDR1 is SGHAT and CDR2 is FQNNGV. The CDR3 length is 12 residues. The CDR3 sequence: CASSFRQETQYF. CDR3 coding DNA: TGTGCCAGCAGCTTTCGTCAAGAGACCCAGTACTTC.

The rearrangement links TRBV28 to TRBJ2-1, with a possible D match to TRBD2 (5 bases). Trimming left V 8 bases short and J 6 bases short, with 14 bases between. The CDR3 covers 13 residues. Per the germline V gene, CDR1 is MDHEN and CDR2 is SYDVKM. CDR3 DNA: TGTGCCAGCGGGAGATGGGGTTTCAATGAGCAGTTCTTC. Translated, it gives CASGRWGFNEQFF.

This chain links TRBV5-5 with TRBJ1-1; 7 nucleotides agree with TRBD1. Trimming at V came to 6 bases and at J to 1 base, leaving 3 bases not matched to a gene. Looked up from germline, CDR1 is SGHKS and CDR2 is YYEKEE (reference sequence). The CDR3 runs to 13 residues. DNA of the CDR3: TGTGCCAGCAAATGGACAGGGAACACTGAAGCTTTCTTT. Translation gives CASKWTGNTEAFF.